This T cell receptor beta chain was documented in a study of CD8 T cells in Susac syndrome. Study information: Clinical remission applied to 8 or 9 sequenced Susac syndrome patients, and roughly 6 had active disease.

With random hexamers, reverse transcription was performed on roughly 0.45 to 1 ug of RNA. TCR beta CDR3 was amplified by immunoSEQ covering 54 Vbeta and 13 Jbeta. TCRdb reprocessed the immunoSEQ multiplex PCR reads via MiXCR and lists one record per CDR3 protein. The repertoire includes 150,000 to 200,000 distinct CDR3 sequences, roughly 94% of them detected once, and 0.099% sits in the top ten. The CDR3 totals 13 residues. The V and J ends lost 0 bases and 7 bases respectively, with 13 bases between them. Germline V gene lookup returns CDR1 DFQATT and CDR2 SNEGSKA (reference sequence). This TCR was recovered from a human donor with Susac syndrome. The chain carries TRBV20-1 and TRBJ2-7; weak D call: TRBD2 (5 bases). The sequenced sample consisted of CD4+ T cells from PBMCs. The CDR3 loop reads CSARDRRGYEQYF. The CDR3 DNA reads as TGCAGTGCTAGAGATCGGCGAGGGTATGAGCAGTACTTC.